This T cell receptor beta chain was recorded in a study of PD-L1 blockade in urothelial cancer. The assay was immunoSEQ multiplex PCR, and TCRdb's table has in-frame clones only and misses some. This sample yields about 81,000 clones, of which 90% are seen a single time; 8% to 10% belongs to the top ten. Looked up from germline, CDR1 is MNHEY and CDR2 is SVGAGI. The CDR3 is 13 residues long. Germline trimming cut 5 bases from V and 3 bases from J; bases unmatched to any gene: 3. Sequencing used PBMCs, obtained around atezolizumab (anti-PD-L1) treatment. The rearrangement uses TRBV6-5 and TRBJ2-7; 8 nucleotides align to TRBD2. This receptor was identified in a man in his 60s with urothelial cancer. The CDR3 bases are TGTGCCAGCAGTACGGCGGGGGGCTACGAGCAGTACTTC. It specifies CASSTAGGYEQYF.